This T cell receptor (beta chain) originates from a study of T cells in Graves' hyperthyroidism and ophthalmopathy. Remarks on this clonotype: Antigen unknown.

Clinicians diagnosed patients from clinical symptoms, serum thyroxine and TRAb, thyroid ultrasound and orbital computed tomography. CDR3 length: 13 amino acids. V gave up 5 bases and J gave up 4 bases; unmatched junction bases: 4. Germline-derived CDR1 and CDR2 are LNHNV and YYDKDF (reference sequence). Amplified regions were TCR beta CDR3 sequences from RNA transcripts. A set of HTBI primers served as the primers for a first-round RT-PCR of the TCR CDR3. MiXCR was run by TCRdb on the multiplex PCR reads, yielding one entry per CDR3 protein. The data contain some 600,000 distinct CDR3 sequences, 40% to 55% of them seen just once; the ten biggest clones take up about 7.8%. Study-wide results and caveats: Expanded thyroid clonotypes (above 0.001) were mostly also found in blood.

This TCR derives from a woman under 30 with Graves' hyperthyroidism. The sequenced sample consisted of peripheral blood or thyroid tissue (not recorded which). The V gene is TRBV15, the J gene TRBJ2-5, with 7 nucleotides matching TRBD2. The CDR3 protein is CATSRLAGETQYF. Written as DNA, the CDR3 is TGTGCCACCAGCCGGTTAGCGGGAGAGACCCAGTACTTC. Full variable domain (outside the CDR3, taken from reference TRBV15 and TRBJ2-5): DAMVIQNPRYQVTQFGKPVTLSCSQTLNHNVMYWYQQKSSQAPKLLFHYYDKDFNNEADTPDNFQSRRPNTSFCFLDIRSPGLGDTAMYLCATSRLAGETQYFGPGTRLLVL.